Presented here are 8 T cell receptor beta chains from one specimen sequenced in a study of graft-versus-host responses after intestinal transplantation. These receptors are not linked to any known antigen. Method: immunoSEQ multiplex PCR; TCRdb's copy keeps in-frame clones and lacks some. The sample contains tens of thousands of clones, approximately 80% of which appear only once. This specimen consisted of unstimulated CD4+ T cells sorted from spleen or lymph node cells, obtained before transplant. The receptor set was obtained from a human donor who was the organ donor for an intestinal transplant.

J is TRBJ2-5 and V is TRBV7-2; TRBD2 agrees at 8 bases. The CDR3 totals 14 residues. The germline V gene has CDR1 SGHTA and CDR2 FQGNSA. The ends lost 3 bases at V and 4 bases at J; junction bases unmatched: 4. CDR3: CASSFSGGPETQYF. Here the CDR3 DNA reads TGTGCCAGCAGCTTCAGCGGGGGCCCAGAGACCCAGTACTTC.

The CDR3 loop is CASSLRDRGITGELFF. The CDR3 DNA sequence: TGCGCCAGCAGTCTTCGGGACAGGGGGATCACCGGGGAGCTGTTTTTT. The rearrangement links TRBV5-1 to TRBJ2-2, with 11 bases identical to TRBD1. The junction had 7 bases not matched to a gene; V was cut back by 5 bases and J by 4 bases. The CDR3 contains 16 residues. Germline V gene sequence: CDR1 SGHRS, CDR2 YFSETQ. The full variable domain, in which reference TRBV5-1 and TRBJ2-2 provide the parts outside the CDR3, is KAGVTQTPRYLIKTRGQQVTLSCSPISGHRSVSWYQQTPGQGLQFLFEYFSETQRNKGNFPGRFSGRQFSNSRSEMNVSTLELGDSALYLCASSLRDRGITGELFFGEGSRLTVL.

DNA for the CDR3: TGTGCCAGCAGTGAAACTCTCTATAATTCACCCCTCCACTTT. This encodes CASSETLYNSPLHF. This chain connects TRBV25-1 to TRBJ1-6; no firm D call. Trimming took off 2 bases at V and 3 bases at J, with 5 bases between the two ends. The germline gives CDR1 MGHDK, CDR2 SYGVNS. CDR3 size: 14 residues. The variable domain in full, completed from reference TRBV25-1 and TRBJ1-6, reads EADIYQTPRYLVIGTGKKITLECSQTMGHDKMYWYQQDPGMELHLIHYSYGVNSTEKGDLSSESTVSRIRTEHFPLTLESARPSHTSQYLCASSETLYNSPLHFGNGTRLTVT.

J is TRBJ2-5 and V is TRBV5-1; D is perhaps TRBD1 (6 bases). Trimming left V 0 bases short and J 2 bases short, with 23 bases between. The CDR3 covers 19 residues. Germline CDR1 reads SGHRS; CDR2 reads YFSETQ. Written as DNA, the CDR3 is TGCGCCAGCAGCTTGGGGGGGCCCCCCGGTACGGGGCTACAAGAGACCCAGTACTTC. This translates into CASSLGGPPGTGLQETQYF.

The chain carries TRBV9 and TRBJ2-1, with TRBD2 matching 8 bases. The CDR3 has 16 residues. V trimming: 3 bases; J trimming: 7 bases; junction bases outside the gene matches: 12. Germline CDR1 is SGDLS and CDR2 is YYNGEE. For the CDR3, the DNA is TGTGCCAGCAGCGGGGTCGGGGGGGCGATAGTGAATGAGCAGTTCTTC. As protein: CASSGVGGAIVNEQFF.

The chain combines TRBV7-8 with TRBJ2-2; possible D gene TRBD1, 5 bases. CDR1 and CDR2 (germline): SGHVS, FQNEAQ. Trimming took off 4 bases at V and 4 bases at J, with 10 bases between the two ends. CDR3 length: 14 residues. The CDR3 loop reads CASSSPDSTGELFF. CDR3 coding DNA: TGTGCCAGCAGCTCCCCAGACAGCACCGGGGAGCTGTTTTTT. The full variable domain, in which reference TRBV7-8 and TRBJ2-2 provide the parts outside the CDR3, is GAGVSQSPRYKVAKRGQDVALRCDPISGHVSLFWYQQALGQGPEFLTYFQNEAQLDKSGLPSDRFFAERPEGSVSTLKIQRTQQEDSAVYLCASSSPDSTGELFFGEGSRLTVL.

The chain carries TRBV9 and TRBJ1-1; 9 nucleotides match TRBD1. Per the germline V gene, CDR1 is SGDLS and CDR2 is YYNGEE. Losses at the gene ends were 0 bases for V and 5 bases for J; bases not matched to a gene: 8. This CDR3 is 16 amino acids long. CDR3: CASSVGPGQGSTEAFF. Here the CDR3 DNA reads TGTGCCAGCAGCGTAGGTCCGGGACAGGGTTCAACTGAAGCTTTCTTT.

The chain uses TRBV27 and TRBJ2-1; D gene ambiguous. The germline gives CDR1 MNHEY, CDR2 SMNVEV (reference sequence). The CDR3 contains 12 residues. Trimming took 5 bases from V and 6 from J, leaving 8 bases between them. CDR3 sequence: CASSPSGNEQFF. The CDR3 nucleotides are TGTGCCAGCAGTCCCTCGGGCAATGAGCAGTTCTTC.